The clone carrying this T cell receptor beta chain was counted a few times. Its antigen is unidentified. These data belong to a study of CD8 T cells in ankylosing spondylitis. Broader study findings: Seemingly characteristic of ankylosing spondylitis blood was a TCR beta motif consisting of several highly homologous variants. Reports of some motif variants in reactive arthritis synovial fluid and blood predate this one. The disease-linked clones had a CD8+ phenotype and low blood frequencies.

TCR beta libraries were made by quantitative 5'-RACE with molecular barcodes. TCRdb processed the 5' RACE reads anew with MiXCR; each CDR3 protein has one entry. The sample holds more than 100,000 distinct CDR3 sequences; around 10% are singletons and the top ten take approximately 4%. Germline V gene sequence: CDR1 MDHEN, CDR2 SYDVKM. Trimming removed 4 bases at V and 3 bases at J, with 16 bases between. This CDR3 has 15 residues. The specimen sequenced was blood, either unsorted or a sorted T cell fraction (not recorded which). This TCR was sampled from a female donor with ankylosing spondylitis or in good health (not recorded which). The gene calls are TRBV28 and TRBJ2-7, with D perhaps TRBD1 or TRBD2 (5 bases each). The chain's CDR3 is CASSSTTRGGYEQYF. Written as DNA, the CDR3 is TGTGCCAGCAGTTCTACAACTAGGGGCGGCTACGAGCAGTACTTC.